Below, 29 T cell receptor beta chains from the same sample are listed, as sequenced in a study of response to subunit inactivated influenza vaccine. TCRdb re-analysed the RT-PCR reads in MiXCR, keeping a single row per CDR3 protein. The sample includes around 710,000 distinct CDR3 sequences, roughly 13% of them seen just once. Source: PBMCs from blood, taken 14 to 15 days before vaccination. The origin of the receptors is a man aged 45-65 years who received an inactivated influenza vaccine.

This clonotype appeared a few times. The genes are TRBV7-2 and TRBJ2-7, with TRBD2 identical over 11 bases. This CDR3 has 16 amino acids. The germline gives CDR1 SGHTA, CDR2 FQGNSA. The J segment lost 4 bases and the V segment lost 5 bases, leaving 10 bases of the junction unmatched. The CDR3: CASSIDSGRAAYEQYF. In nucleotides, the CDR3 is TGTGCCAGCAGCATAGATAGCGGGAGGGCCGCGTACGAGCAGTACTTC.

This clonotype has only a few counts. The rearrangement uses TRBV18 and TRBJ2-7, with a possible D match to TRBD1 (6 bases). The CDR3 covers 14 residues. CDR1 and CDR2 (germline): KGHSH, LQKENI. V lost 0 bases to trimming and J lost 3 bases, with 9 bases between them. The DNA for the CDR3 is TGTGCCAGCTCACCACCGGGACAATACTACGAGCAGTACTTC. It specifies CASSPPGQYYEQYF.

There are a few counts of this clonotype. The J gene is TRBJ2-7, the V gene TRBV2, with D possibly matching TRBD2 (5 bases). The CDR3 length is 15 residues. Germline V gene lookup returns CDR1 SNHLY and CDR2 FYNNEI. V was pared by 0 bases and J by 7 bases, with 16 bases between. CDR3 DNA: TGTGCCAGCAGTGAAGCGCTTTACTCCACGGGGGAGCAGTACTTC. It is translated as CASSEALYSTGEQYF.

The sample holds a few counts of this clonotype. The V call is TRBV3-1, the J call TRBJ2-3; 9 bases match TRBD2. J was trimmed by 5 bases and V by 1 base; bases with no gene match: 10. Germline CDR1 LGHDT, CDR2 YNNKEL (reference sequence). This CDR3 comprises 17 residues. This CDR3 is CASSQGTSGGSGDTQYF. Written as DNA, the CDR3 is TGTGCCAGCAGCCAAGGTACGAGCGGGGGGTCCGGAGATACGCAGTATTTT.

This clonotype was observed a few times. The chain combines TRBV18 with TRBJ2-3; no clear D gene. The CDR3 is made up of 15 amino acids. Trimming shortened V by 3 bases and J by 3 bases, and 13 bases separated the two germline ends. The germline gives CDR1 KGHSH, CDR2 LQKENI. For the CDR3, the DNA is TGTGCCAGCTCACCGCCGGCCCTAGTGACAGATACGCAGTATTTT. It is translated as CASSPPALVTDTQYF.

This chain uses TRBV6-6 with TRBJ2-5; TRBD1 aligns across 7 bases. The CDR3 contains 13 residues. Trimming took 5 bases from V and 8 from J; bases not matched to a gene: 8. In germline, CDR1 is MNHNY, CDR2 SVGAGI (reference sequence). The CDR3 DNA reads TGTGCCAGCAGTCGACAGGGTCAGGATACCCAGTACTTC. This encodes CASSRQGQDTQYF.

This clonotype was detected only a few times. The chain employs TRBV6-2 or TRBV6-3 and TRBJ1-5, with D perhaps matching TRBD1 (6 bases). Per the germline V gene, CDR1 is MNHEY and CDR2 is SVGEGT. The CDR3 is 13 residues long. Trimming removed 10 bases from V and 3 bases from J, with 13 bases in between. CDR3 in DNA: TGTGCCACCTCGGACAGCTTCAATCAGCCCCAGCATTTT. This codes for CATSDSFNQPQHF.

This clonotype came up many times. For the CDR3, the DNA is TGCGCCAGCAGCTTGCTAGCGGGGGTTAGCACAGATACGCAGTATTTT. It yields the protein CASSLLAGVSTDTQYF. This chain uses TRBV5-1 with TRBJ2-3; the match to TRBD2 covers 10 bases. This CDR3 is 16 amino acids long. The junction had 2 bases not matched to a gene; V was cut back by 1 base and J by 0 bases. In germline, CDR1 is SGHRS, CDR2 YFSETQ.

This clonotype has a handful of counts. J is TRBJ2-7 and V is TRBV24-1, with a possible D match to TRBD1 (6 bases). This CDR3 has 16 amino acids. The V end lost 4 bases, the J end lost 6 bases, and 21 bases lay between the germline ends. Germline CDR1 KGHDR, CDR2 SFDVKD. CDR3 region: CATSDPSTGLLGEQYF. As DNA, the CDR3 is TGTGCCACCAGTGACCCATCTACAGGGCTCCTTGGCGAGCAGTACTTC.

Turning to this clonotype: At one of its ends the junction is not consistent with the germline gene, which may arise from a read error. CDR3 sequence reads: CAISNRNQGTQYF. The CDR3 region has the DNA TGTGCCATCAGTAACAGAAACCAAGGGACCCAGTACTTC. V usage is TRBV10-3 and J usage is TRBJ2-5; no definite D call. CDR1 ENHRY and CDR2 SYGVKD come from the germline V gene. The CDR3 covers 13 residues.

Comment on this clonotype: Mismatch with germline at one junction end may stem from a read error. The V gene is TRBV28, the J gene TRBJ2-3; 11 nucleotides agree with TRBD2. This CDR3 spans 16 amino acids. Per germline, CDR1 MDHEN and CDR2 SYDVKM. The CDR3: CASSFTSGGQVDAQYF. The DNA of the CDR3 is TGTGCCAGCAGTTTCACTAGCGGGGGACAGGTAGATGCGCAGTATTTT.

As for this clonotype: One junction end disagrees with the germline gene, perhaps due to a read error. This chain connects TRBV20-1 to TRBJ2-3; unclear D gene. The germline V gene has CDR1 DFQATT and CDR2 SNEGSKA (reference sequence). The CDR3 is made up of 13 amino acids. The CDR3 bases are TGCAGTGCCTCTGCGACAAAAGGAGATACGCAGTTTTTT. Translating it yields CSASATKGDTQFF.

J is TRBJ2-1 and V is TRBV30; the match to TRBD2 covers 11 bases. The germline CDR1 and CDR2 sequences are GTSNPN and SVGIG (reference sequence). The CDR3 has 14 residues. V dropped 7 bases and J dropped 0; count of bases not matched to a gene: 2. The CDR3 coding sequence is TGTGCCTTCACTAGCGGGAGCTCCTACAATGAGCAGTTCTTC. Translation gives CAFTSGSSYNEQFF.

V and J are TRBV18 and TRBJ2-5; 8 bases agree with TRBD2. The CDR3 consists of 17 residues. CDR1 is KGHSH and CDR2 is LQKENI in the germline V gene. Trimming cost V 6 bases and J 4 bases; bases outside gene matches: 16. Here the CDR3 reads CASSPTLRREAVETQYF. CDR3 bases: TGTGCCAGCTCTCCCACCCTGCGGCGGGAGGCCGTAGAGACCCAGTACTTC.

The V call is TRBV14, the J call TRBJ2-1, with D uncertain. Germline V gene data show CDR1 as SGHDN and CDR2 as FVKESK. The CDR3 is 15 amino acids. V lost 0 bases, J lost 9 bases, and 15 bases lay in between. CDR3 in amino acids: CASSQDAFYPGEQFF. In DNA form, the CDR3 reads TGTGCCAGCAGCCAAGATGCCTTCTACCCTGGTGAGCAGTTCTTC.

This chain connects TRBV11-2 to TRBJ2-1; 11 bases fit TRBD2. Trimming took 1 base from V and 3 from J; bases not matched to a gene: 5. Germline V gene data show CDR1 as SGHAT and CDR2 as FQNNGV. This CDR3 is 17 amino acids long. The CDR3 DNA reads TGTGCCAGCAGCTTAGCCGTAGCGGGGGGGGGCTACAATGAGCAGTTCTTC. The encoded protein is CASSLAVAGGGYNEQFF.

The J gene is TRBJ1-1, the V gene TRBV7-2, with D perhaps TRBD1 (6 bases). The germline V and J ends were trimmed by 2 bases and 5 bases, with 12 bases remaining between them. The CDR3 has 14 residues. Germline CDR1 SGHTA, CDR2 FQGNSA. CDR3 region: CASSLLPQGTEAFF. The CDR3 DNA reads as TGTGCCAGCAGCTTACTCCCCCAGGGGACTGAAGCTTTCTTT. Variable domain in full (rest from reference TRBV7-2 and TRBJ1-1): GAGVSQSPSNKVTEKGKDVELRCDPISGHTALYWYRQSLGQGLEFLIYFQGNSAPDKSGLPSDRFSAERTGGSVSTLTIQRTQQEDSAVYLCASSLLPQGTEAFFGQGTRLTVV.

This chain connects TRBV28 to TRBJ1-2; D is uncertain. There are 15 residues in the CDR3. CDR1 is MDHEN and CDR2 is SYDVKM in the germline V gene. V shed 5 bases and J shed 5 bases, with 18 bases lying between them. The CDR3 reads CASSASDRGGYGYTF. The DNA for the CDR3 is TGTGCCAGCAGTGCCTCCGATCGGGGAGGGTATGGCTACACCTTC.

This clonotype was seen ten or more times. V gene TRBV5-1 combines with J gene TRBJ1-1; possibly TRBD1 for D (5 bases). The CDR3 is 13 residues long. Germline CDR1 SGHRS, CDR2 YFSETQ. V was shortened by 2 bases and J by 4 bases, with 9 bases between the two germline ends. Here the CDR3 reads CASSFQGSTEAFF. The CDR3 DNA is TGCGCCAGCAGCTTTCAGGGCTCCACTGAAGCTTTCTTT.

This clonotype was seen only a few times. The rearrangement joins TRBV20-1 to TRBJ2-1, with TRBD2 matching 7 bases. The germline CDR1 and CDR2 sequences are DFQATT and SNEGSKA (reference sequence). J lost 5 bases, V lost 6 bases, and 13 bases had no gene match. The CDR3 length is 15 residues. CDR3 nucleotide sequence: TGCAGTGCCATTGAGGTCACTAGCGCTCACAATGAGCAGTTCTTC. It translates to CSAIEVTSAHNEQFF.

The V gene is TRBV4-2, the J gene TRBJ2-7; maybe TRBD1 (5 bases). From germline, CDR1 is LGHNA and CDR2 YNFKEQ. Between the trimmed V and J ends, which lost 3 bases and 1 base, there was a span of 13 bases. This CDR3 is built from 15 residues. The CDR3 DNA reads as TGTGCCAGCAGCCATGACAGCCGTTCTTCCTACGAGCAGTACTTC. Translated: CASSHDSRSSYEQYF.

Ten or more counts support this clonotype. This rearrangement joins TRBV10-3 to TRBJ2-3; 7 bases are a match to TRBD1. The junction had 5 bases not matched to a gene; V was cut back by 4 bases and J by 1 base. CDR1 and CDR2 from the germline V gene are ENHRY and SYGVKD. CDR3 length: 15 residues. CDR3: CAISAGQVGTDTQYF. CDR3 in DNA: TGTGCCATCAGTGCAGGACAGGTTGGCACAGATACGCAGTATTTT.

This clonotype appeared many times. The chain has TRBV15 and TRBJ2-7; 15 nucleotides agree with TRBD2. CDR1 is LNHNV, CDR2 YYDKDF, per germline (reference sequence). This CDR3 spans 16 amino acids. V dropped 2 bases and J dropped 5; count of bases not matched to a gene: 4. The CDR3 region has the DNA TGTGCCACCAGCAGACGGACTAGCGGGAGGGCCGACGAGCAGTACTTC. It specifies CATSRRTSGRADEQYF.

There are a few counts of this clonotype. The chain carries TRBV12-3 or TRBV12-4 and TRBJ2-5, with D unresolved. The CDR3 runs 13 residues. V lost 6 bases to trimming and J lost 7 bases, with 15 bases between them. The CDR3 nucleotides read TGTGCCAGCAGCCCCAAAATTGTTGGGACCCAGTACTTC. Translation: CASSPKIVGTQYF.

V and J are TRBV27 and TRBJ1-5; 7 positions match TRBD1. Germline assignment: CDR1 MNHEY and CDR2 SMNVEV (reference sequence). CDR3 size: 15 residues. The V and J ends lost 5 bases and 6 bases, in that order; junction bases with no gene match: 10. Here the CDR3 reads CASSTGVLRGQPQHF. In nucleotides, the CDR3 is TGTGCCAGCAGTACAGGGGTGTTAAGGGGTCAGCCCCAGCATTTT.

The chain couples TRBV20-1 to TRBJ2-2, with a weak D call TRBD2 (6 bases). The CDR3 is made up of 13 amino acids. Germline V gene data show CDR1 as DFQATT and CDR2 as SNEGSKA (reference sequence). V was pared by 4 bases and J by 5 bases, with 11 bases between. The CDR3, as DNA: TGCAGTGCTATACCGGGACTTACCGGGGAGCTGTTTTTT. Its translation is CSAIPGLTGELFF.

This clonotype was counted only a few times. This chain connects TRBV4-3 to TRBJ2-7; D is tentatively TRBD1 or TRBD2 (5 bases each). V was cut by 4 bases and J by 5 bases, with 15 bases left in between. CDR1 LGHNA and CDR2 YSLEER come from the germline V gene. The CDR3 loop spans 14 amino acids. CDR3 in DNA: TGCGCCAGCAGCCTTGCGTTGGGGGAGCACGAGCAGTACTTC. Protein product: CASSLALGEHEQYF.

A few counts support this clonotype. The chain couples TRBV2 to TRBJ2-1; 7 positions agree with TRBD1. CDR3 length: 13 residues. V was clipped by 6 bases and J by 6 bases; unmatched bases: 5. Germline CDR1 reads SNHLY; CDR2 reads FYNNEI. CDR3 region: CASRETGFNEQFF. The DNA of the CDR3 is TGTGCCAGCAGAGAGACAGGGTTCAATGAGCAGTTCTTC.

There are a few counts of this clonotype. This rearrangement joins TRBV10-3 to TRBJ2-5, with no clear D. Trimming cost V 2 bases and J 1 base, with 8 bases left between them. The CDR3 length is 14 residues. CDR1 and CDR2 (germline): ENHRY, SYGVKD. CDR3 nucleotide sequence: TGTGCCATCAGTGAGGCTATGGCCCAAGAGACCCAGTACTTC. Its protein product is CAISEAMAQETQYF.